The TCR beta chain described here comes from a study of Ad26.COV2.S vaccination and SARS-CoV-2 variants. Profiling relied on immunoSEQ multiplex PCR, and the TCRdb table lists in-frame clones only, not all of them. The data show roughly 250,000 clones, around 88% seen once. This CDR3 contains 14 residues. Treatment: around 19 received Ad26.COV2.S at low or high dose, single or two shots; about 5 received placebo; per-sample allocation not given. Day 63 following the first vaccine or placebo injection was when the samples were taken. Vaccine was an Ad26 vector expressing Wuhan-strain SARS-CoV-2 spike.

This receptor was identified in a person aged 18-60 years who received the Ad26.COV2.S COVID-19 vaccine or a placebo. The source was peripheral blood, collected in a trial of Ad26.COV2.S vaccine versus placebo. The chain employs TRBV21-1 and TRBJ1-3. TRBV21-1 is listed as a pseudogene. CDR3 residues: CASSREGSGNTIYF. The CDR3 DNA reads TGTGCTAGCAGCCGGGAGGGTAGCGGAAACACCATATATTTT.